Below, 2 T cell receptor beta chains from the same sample are listed, as sequenced in a study of cytomegalovirus exposure and HLA in healthy donors. PCR was performed using 60 Vbeta and 13 Jbeta primers. Sequencing used immunoSEQ multiplex PCR; TCRdb keeps in-frame clones, though not all of them. This table has approximately 90,000 clones, around 77% appearing once. The sample was PBMCs. The origin of the receptors is a man aged 35-49 years in good health and CMV-seronegative.

The chain has TRBV2 and TRBJ2-5, with TRBD2 matching 11 bases. After removal of 9 bases from V and 0 bases from J, the junction contained 3 bases not matched to a gene. Germline assignment: CDR1 SNHLY and CDR2 FYNNEI. The CDR3 totals 14 residues. The CDR3 sequence is CARTSGINQETQYF. CDR3 bases: TGTGCCAGGACTAGCGGGATTAACCAAGAGACCCAGTACTTC.

CDR3 in amino acids: CASSEFVSGRKNEQYF. CDR3 DNA sequence: TGTGCCAGCAGTGAATTTGTTAGCGGGAGGAAAAACGAGCAGTACTTC. The V and J genes are TRBV6-1 and TRBJ2-7, with 10 positions matching TRBD2. This CDR3 spans 16 amino acids. In germline, CDR1 is MNHNS, CDR2 SASEGT. The V gene end was trimmed by 2 bases and the J gene end by 5 bases; junction bases not matched to a gene: 9.